These 32 T cell receptor beta chains were all obtained from the same sample, sequenced in a study of T cells in Graves' hyperthyroidism and ophthalmopathy. Amplification of TCR beta CDR3 regions used RNA as the template. Using the HTBI primer set, a first-round RT-PCR was run on the TCR CDR3. TCRdb called the multiplex PCR reads again in MiXCR, with one record for every CDR3 protein. Of roughly 640,000 distinct CDR3 sequences in the sample, about a sixth are singletons; the top ten hold around 3.5%. The specimen sequenced was blood. The receptors were gathered from a woman aged 35 to 49 with Graves' ophthalmopathy.

Concerning this clonotype itself: The junction shows a germline mismatch at one end, possibly a read error. The chain couples TRBV7-8 to TRBJ2-3, with D possibly being TRBD1 or TRBD2 (5 bases each). CDR1 SGHVS and CDR2 FQNEAQ come from the germline V gene. This CDR3 comprises 16 residues. Here the CDR3 reads CASSPVWGGSTDTQYF. CDR3 DNA: TGCGCCAGCAGTCCCGTTTGGGGCGGGAGCACAGATACGCAGTATTTT.

Many counts were recorded for this clonotype. The J gene is TRBJ2-7, the V gene TRBV28; no reliable D call. Trimming stripped 1 base from V and 6 bases from J, with 10 bases between. In germline, CDR1 is MDHEN, CDR2 SYDVKM. This CDR3 is built from 13 residues. The CDR3: CASSLSVTLEQYF. The CDR3 coding sequence is TGTGCCAGCAGTTTATCGGTTACCCTCGAGCAGTACTTC.

The chain combines TRBV20-1 with TRBJ2-3; 9 positions agree with TRBD2. The CDR3 totals 12 residues. V lost 5 bases to trimming and J lost 4 bases; unmatched junction nucleotides: 1. CDR1 and CDR2 (germline): DFQATT, SNEGSKA (reference sequence). The CDR3 DNA follows: TGCAGTGCTGAGCGGGAGGCAGATACGCAGTATTTT. Translation: CSAEREADTQYF.

This clonotype was detected many times. The chain couples TRBV6-1 to TRBJ2-1; no reliable D call. Trimming took 4 bases from V and 0 from J, leaving 13 bases between them. Per germline, CDR1 MNHNS and CDR2 SASEGT. The CDR3 sequence is 16 residues long. CDR3 coding DNA: TGTGCCAGCAGTGGGGGTGGTTTGAGCTCCTACAATGAGCAGTTCTTC. Translation: CASSGGGLSSYNEQFF.

This clonotype came up many times. DNA for the CDR3: TGTGCCAGCAGCTTAGACTATCGGCAAGAGACCCAGTACTTC. Translating gives CASSLDYRQETQYF. J is TRBJ2-5 and V is TRBV11-2, with D uncertain. Germline-derived CDR1 and CDR2 are SGHAT and FQNNGV. V lost 0 bases and J lost 2, with 7 bases in between. CDR3 length: 14 amino acids. Variable domain in full (rest from reference TRBV11-2 and TRBJ2-5): EAGVAQSPRYKIIEKRQSVAFWCNPISGHATLYWYQQILGQGPKLLIQFQNNGVVDDSQLPKDRFSAERLKGVDSTLKIQPAKLEDSAVYLCASSLDYRQETQYFGPGTRLLVL.

This clonotype has a count of ten or more. The chain is built from TRBV12-3 or TRBV12-4 and TRBJ2-3, with D possibly TRBD2 on 5 matching bases. CDR3 length equals 15 residues. V dropped 5 bases and J dropped 1 base, with 13 bases sitting between them. CDR3 DNA sequence: TGTGCCAGCAGTGATGCGGGCCCGGGCACAGATACGCAGTATTTT. Amino acid sequence: CASSDAGPGTDTQYF.

This clonotype was counted many times. The rearrangement joins TRBV28 to TRBJ1-5; no clear D gene. The germline V gene has CDR1 MDHEN and CDR2 SYDVKM. The CDR3 contains 12 residues. V lost 5 bases and J lost 6, with 8 bases in between. In DNA form, the CDR3 reads TGTGCCAGCAGTCCCGCAATTCAGCCCCAGCATTTT. The encoded protein is CASSPAIQPQHF.

A word on this clonotype: This clone may be a read error of a much larger clone one base away. J is TRBJ1-1 and V is TRBV27; the match to TRBD1 covers 7 bases. CDR1 is MNHEY, CDR2 SMNVEV, per germline (reference sequence). The CDR3 is 13 amino acids. J gave up 6 bases and V 5 bases, and 6 bases lay outside the gene matches. CDR3: CASSNYRGAEAFF. As DNA, the CDR3 is TGTGCCAGCAGTAACTACAGGGGTGCTGAAGCTTTCTTT.

This clonotype occurred many times. The rearrangement joins TRBV27 to TRBJ2-3; D might be TRBD2 (7 bases). CDR1 is MNHEY and CDR2 is SMNVEV in the germline V gene (reference sequence). This CDR3 spans 16 amino acids. V gave up 6 bases and J gave up 2 bases, with 18 bases separating them. CDR3 amino acids: CASRGGTGHNTDTQYF. The CDR3 nucleotides read TGTGCCAGCAGGGGGGGGACGGGACATAACACAGATACGCAGTATTTT.

Many counts were recorded for this clonotype. The rearrangement links TRBV2 to TRBJ1-1, with 8 bases lining up with TRBD1. V lost 9 bases, J lost 6 bases, and 12 bases stayed unmatched. Germline-derived CDR1 and CDR2 are SNHLY and FYNNEI. This CDR3 has 14 residues. Here the CDR3 DNA reads TGTGCCAGAACCCGGACAGGGCTTATTGCTGAAGCTTTCTTT. Translation gives CARTRTGLIAEAFF.

J is TRBJ2-1 and V is TRBV19; 9 bases line up with TRBD2. In germline, CDR1 is LNHDA, CDR2 SQIVND (reference sequence). The CDR3 is made up of 15 amino acids. V shed 5 bases, J shed 3 bases, and the junction held 5 bases outside the gene matches. DNA for the CDR3: TGTGCCAGTAGTCCACGACTAGCGGTCTACAATGAGCAGTTCTTC. It is translated as CASSPRLAVYNEQFF.

This clonotype occurred many times. V gene TRBV18 combines with J gene TRBJ2-7; 7 nucleotides line up with TRBD2. Germline V lookup: CDR1 KGHSH, CDR2 LQKENI. With 4 bases clipped from V and 5 bases from J, the junction kept 8 bases outside the gene matches. The CDR3 is 14 amino acids. DNA for the CDR3: TGTGCCAGCTCACGGGGAGGGCTTGTCGACGAGCAGTACTTC. Translating it yields CASSRGGLVDEQYF.

This clonotype was seen ten or more times. This rearrangement joins TRBV20-1 to TRBJ2-5, with 7 nucleotides matching TRBD2. The ends lost 3 bases at V and 3 bases at J; junction bases unmatched: 7. In germline, CDR1 is DFQATT, CDR2 SNEGSKA (reference sequence). This CDR3 comprises 14 residues. Here the CDR3 reads CSASSGWNEETQYF. The CDR3 nucleotides read TGCAGTGCTAGTAGCGGGTGGAATGAAGAGACCCAGTACTTC.

This chain connects TRBV6-1 to TRBJ2-5, with 8 nucleotides matching TRBD2. CDR3 length: 13 residues. The germline gives CDR1 MNHNS, CDR2 SASEGT. The junction had 12 bases not matched to a gene; V was cut back by 7 bases and J by 11 bases. CDR3 sequence reads: CASKDFTSGGQYF. The CDR3 DNA is TGTGCCAGCAAGGATTTCACTAGCGGAGGGCAGTACTTC.

A few counts support this clonotype. The CDR3 sequence is CASSLSRDSIQYF. As DNA, the CDR3 is TGTGCCAGCAGCTTAAGTAGGGACAGCATTCAGTACTTC. The gene calls are TRBV11-3 and TRBJ2-4; 7 positions agree with TRBD1. V shed 2 bases, J shed 9 bases, and the junction held 4 bases outside the gene matches. This CDR3 comprises 13 residues. Per the germline V gene, CDR1 is SGHNT and CDR2 is YENEEA.

A note on this clonotype: A read error may produce the germline difference seen at one junction end. The chain employs TRBV12-3 or TRBV12-4 and TRBJ2-1; a weak D match, TRBD1 (5 bases). The CDR3 covers 12 residues. CDR3 bases: TGTGCCAGCAAGGGGCCCTTAAATGAGCAGCTCTTC. Translation: CASKGPLNEQLF.

This clonotype was seen at least ten times. The rearrangement links TRBV30 to TRBJ2-7; D is undetermined. CDR3 size: 15 residues. CDR1 is GTSNPN and CDR2 is SVGIG in the germline V gene (reference sequence). With 0 bases removed from V and 2 bases from J, the gap between germline ends came to 14 bases. Here the CDR3 reads CAWSVPGRPTYEQYF. CDR3 nucleotides: TGTGCCTGGAGTGTCCCGGGCAGGCCAACCTACGAGCAGTACTTC.

There are a few counts of this clonotype. The chain is built from TRBV19 and TRBJ1-5, with D possibly being TRBD1 (6 bases). V was trimmed by 7 bases and J by 2 bases, leaving 21 bases between them. The CDR3 extends over 17 amino acids. Germline CDR1 and CDR2: LNHDA and SQIVND (reference sequence). This CDR3 is CASTPTPGGAGNQPQHF. The CDR3 DNA reads TGTGCCAGTACCCCTACCCCCGGGGGCGCAGGCAATCAGCCCCAGCATTTT.

This clonotype was seen at least ten times. The chain couples TRBV6-6 to TRBJ2-1; D may be TRBD2 (6 bases). Per the germline V gene, CDR1 is MNHNY and CDR2 is SVGAGI (reference sequence). V was clipped by 2 bases and J by 6 bases, with 17 bases between them. The CDR3 totals 16 residues. The CDR3, as DNA: TGTGCCAGCAGTTACGAGTGGGCGGGAACTGTCAATGAGCAGTTCTTC. This translates into CASSYEWAGTVNEQFF.

This sequence joins TRBV2 and TRBJ1-1; no reliable D call. The CDR3 loop spans 13 amino acids. The V gene's germline CDR1 is SNHLY and CDR2 FYNNEI. V was trimmed by 7 bases and J by 0 bases, leaving 9 bases between them. CDR3 in DNA: TGTGCCAGCAAGCCAGCCATGAACACTGAAGCTTTCTTT. Translation: CASKPAMNTEAFF.

This clonotype was seen many times. This chain joins TRBV18 and TRBJ2-3; 9 nucleotides line up with TRBD1. Germline CDR1 is KGHSH and CDR2 is LQKENI. The length of the CDR3 is 14 residues. J gave up 1 base and V 8 bases, and 4 bases lay outside the gene matches. DNA of the CDR3: TGTGCCAGCCAAAGGACAGGGGGCACAGATACGCAGTATTTT. Protein product: CASQRTGGTDTQYF.

This clonotype was picked up many times. This sequence joins TRBV18 and TRBJ1-1, with a weak D call TRBD1 (6 bases). The germline CDR1 and CDR2 sequences are KGHSH and LQKENI. The CDR3 has 15 amino acids. Trimming left V 2 bases short and J 0 bases short, with 10 bases between. The CDR3 is CASSPRTAMNTEAFF. CDR3 DNA: TGTGCCAGCTCACCAAGGACAGCCATGAACACTGAAGCTTTCTTT. Full variable domain (rest looked up from reference TRBV18 and TRBJ1-1): NAGVMQNPRHLVRRRGQEARLRCSPMKGHSHVYWYRQLPEEGLKFMVYLQKENIIDESGMPKERFSAEFPKEGPSILRIQQVVRGDSAAYFCASSPRTAMNTEAFFGQGTRLTVV.

In this sample, this clonotype turned up a few times. V is TRBV30 and J is TRBJ1-1; no reliable D call. This CDR3 has 16 amino acids. V was shortened by 2 bases and J by 0 bases, with 16 bases between the two germline ends. CDR1 and CDR2 from the germline V gene are GTSNPN and SVGIG (reference sequence). The CDR3 region is CAWSFLGRQMNTEAFF. In DNA form, the CDR3 reads TGTGCCTGGAGTTTTTTGGGTAGGCAGATGAACACTGAAGCTTTCTTT.

There are many counts of this clonotype. The chain has TRBV7-8 and TRBJ2-5; no clear D gene. Germline lookup yields CDR1 SGHVS and CDR2 FQNEAQ. V was pared by 4 bases and J by 7 bases, with 7 bases between. This CDR3 has 11 amino acids. The CDR3 coding sequence is TGTGCCAGCAGCTCGACCCGGACCCAGTACTTC. The encoded protein is CASSSTRTQYF.

Of note for this clonotype: Since a much larger clone is just one base distant, this may be a read error. The V call is TRBV30, the J call TRBJ1-1; D is unclear. Per germline, CDR1 GTSNPN and CDR2 SVGIG (reference sequence). This CDR3 region has 13 residues. V was pared by 1 base and J by 0 bases, with 6 bases between. This CDR3 is CAWSGAVNTEAFF. For the CDR3, the DNA is TGTGCCTGGAGTGGGGCGGTGAACACTGAAGCTTTCTTT.

This clonotype was seen only a few times. The rearrangement links TRBV5-6 to TRBJ1-1; D remains ambiguous. Trimming shortened V by 3 bases and J by 2 bases, and 14 bases separated the two germline ends. Per the germline V gene, CDR1 is SGHDT and CDR2 is YYEEEE. The CDR3 is 15 residues long. The CDR3 spells CASSWGGQDNTEAFF. CDR3 sequence (DNA): TGTGCCAGCAGCTGGGGTGGCCAGGATAACACTGAAGCTTTCTTT.

This clonotype was detected ten times or more. The chain recombines TRBV29-1 with TRBJ2-5; TRBD1 aligns across 8 bases. CDR3 length: 12 amino acids. Germline loops: CDR1 SQVTM, CDR2 ANQGSEA. J lost 2 bases, V lost 7 bases, and 3 bases had no gene match. DNA for the CDR3: TGCAGCGCCCACAGGGGGCAAGAGACCCAGTACTTC. Residues: CSAHRGQETQYF.

This clonotype was recorded many times. The chain links TRBV12-3 or TRBV12-4 to TRBJ1-5; 9 positions agree with TRBD1. V shed 5 bases and J 7 bases; nucleotides not matched to a gene: 9. This CDR3 has 15 residues. The CDR3 here is CASSGTGLIGQPQHF. The CDR3 bases are TGTGCCAGCAGTGGGACAGGGTTAATCGGGCAGCCCCAGCATTTT.

V gene TRBV5-1 combines with J gene TRBJ2-5, with 13 bases that match TRBD2. The CDR3 contains 15 residues. Per the germline V gene, CDR1 is SGHRS and CDR2 is YFSETQ. The ends lost 5 bases at V and 8 bases at J; junction bases unmatched: 9. The CDR3 protein is CASRAGTSGISTQYF. The CDR3, as DNA: TGCGCCAGCAGGGCCGGGACTAGCGGGATATCTACCCAGTACTTC.

The chain joins TRBV19 to TRBJ2-5; perhaps TRBD1 as D (8 bases). The V and J ends lost 1 base and 5 bases respectively, with 14 bases between them. CDR1 is LNHDA and CDR2 is SQIVND in the germline V gene (reference sequence). The CDR3 length is 15 residues. The CDR3 loop reads CASSIGTGGDETQYF. The DNA of the CDR3 is TGTGCCAGTAGTATAGGTACAGGGGGGGACGAGACCCAGTACTTC.

The rearrangement joins TRBV6-6 to TRBJ2-5, with TRBD1 matching over 8 bases. Germline V gives CDR1 MNHNY, CDR2 SVGAGI (reference sequence). V lost 8 bases to trimming and J lost 5 bases; unmatched junction nucleotides: 7. This CDR3 region has 13 residues. The CDR3 loop reads CASLTGDMETQYF. CDR3 DNA: TGTGCCAGCTTGACAGGGGATATGGAGACCCAGTACTTC.

This clonotype was counted at least ten times. The chain couples TRBV12-3 or TRBV12-4 to TRBJ1-2; no definite D call. V lost 0 bases to trimming and J lost 8 bases, with 10 bases between them. The CDR3 spans 13 residues. The CDR3 DNA sequence: TGTGCCAGCAGTTTAGCGTTGCAGTCGGGCTACACCTTC. It is translated as CASSLALQSGYTF.